This T cell receptor beta chain is from a study of PD-1 blockade in classical Hodgkin lymphoma. Points from the study as a whole: CD8+ TCR diversity did not rise significantly by C4D1, unlike CD4+. Some patients began nivolumab under 1 year after ASCT. These patients were excluded from later analyses. With respect to the repertoire differences, their causes, possibly disease activity or prior therapy, remain undefined.

As concerns this clone: Its antigen is undetermined.

Profiled with immunoSEQ multiplex PCR; TCRdb holds only in-frame clones, not every one. There are 5,000 to 6,000 clones in the sample; 82% occur only once, and about a tenth lies in the top ten. Relapse after autologous stem cell transplantation occurred in every patient, and brentuximab vedotin exposure varied. After PBMCs were thawed, their CD8+ T cells were isolated by magnetic negative selection. The CDR3 is made up of 13 amino acids. The ends lost 3 bases at V and 5 bases at J; junction bases unmatched: 2. Per germline, CDR1 SGHTS and CDR2 YDEGEE. The origin of this receptor is a human donor with classical Hodgkin lymphoma. The specimen comprised CD8+ T cells from blood, sampled at baseline. The V and J genes are TRBV5-8 and TRBJ1-5; 7 bases align to TRBD1. The CDR3 region is CASSSDRDQPQHF. The CDR3 region has the DNA TGTGCCAGCAGCTCTGACAGGGATCAGCCCCAGCATTTT. The full variable domain, rest sourced from reference TRBV5-8 and TRBJ1-5, is EAGVTQSPTHLIKTRGQQATLRCSPISGHTSVYWYQQALGLGLQFLLWYDEGEERNRGNFPPRFSGRQFPNYSSELNVNALELEDSALYLCASSSDRDQPQHFGDGTRLSIL.